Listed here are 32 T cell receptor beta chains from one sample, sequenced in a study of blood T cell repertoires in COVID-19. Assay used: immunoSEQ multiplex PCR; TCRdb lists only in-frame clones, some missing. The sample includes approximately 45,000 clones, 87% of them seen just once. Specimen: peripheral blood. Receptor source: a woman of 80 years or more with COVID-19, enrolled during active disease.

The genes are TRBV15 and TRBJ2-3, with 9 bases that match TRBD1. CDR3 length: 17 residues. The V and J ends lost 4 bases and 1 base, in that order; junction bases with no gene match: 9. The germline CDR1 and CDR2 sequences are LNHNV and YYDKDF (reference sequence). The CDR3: CATSTLDRGGGTDTQYF. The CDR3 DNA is TGTGCCACCAGCACCCTGGACAGGGGCGGGGGCACAGATACGCAGTATTTT.

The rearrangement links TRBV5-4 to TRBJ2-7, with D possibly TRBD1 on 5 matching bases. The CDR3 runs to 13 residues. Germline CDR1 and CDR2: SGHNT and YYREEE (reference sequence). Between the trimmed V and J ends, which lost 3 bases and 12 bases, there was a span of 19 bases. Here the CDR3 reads CASSSVPQGSRYF. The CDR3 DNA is TGTGCCAGCAGCTCAGTCCCCCAGGGTTCGAGGTACTTC.

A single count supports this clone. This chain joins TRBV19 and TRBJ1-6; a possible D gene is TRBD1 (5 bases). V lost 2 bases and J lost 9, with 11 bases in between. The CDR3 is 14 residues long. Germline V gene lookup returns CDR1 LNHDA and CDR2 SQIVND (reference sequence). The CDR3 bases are TGTGCCAGTAGTATAAAAGGGGCTGGTTCACCCCTCCACTTT. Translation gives CASSIKGAGSPLHF.

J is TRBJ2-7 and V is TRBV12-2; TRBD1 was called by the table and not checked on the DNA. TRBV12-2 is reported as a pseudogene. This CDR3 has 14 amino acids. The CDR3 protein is CASRFFPRGTGQYF. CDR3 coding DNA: TGTGCAAGTCGCTTCTTTCCCAGGGGTACCGGGCAGTACTTC.

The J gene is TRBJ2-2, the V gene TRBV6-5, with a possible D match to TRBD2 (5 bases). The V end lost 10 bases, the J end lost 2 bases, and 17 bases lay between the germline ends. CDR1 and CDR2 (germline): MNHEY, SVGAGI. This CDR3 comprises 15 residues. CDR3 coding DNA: TGTGCCACCCAGGTAGTGAGGGCCAACACCGGGGAGCTGTTTTTT. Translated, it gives CATQVVRANTGELFF.

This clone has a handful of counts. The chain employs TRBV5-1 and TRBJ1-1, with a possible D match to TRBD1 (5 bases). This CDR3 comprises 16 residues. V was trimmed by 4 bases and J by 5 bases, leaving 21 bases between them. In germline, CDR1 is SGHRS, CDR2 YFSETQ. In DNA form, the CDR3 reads TGCGCCAGCAGCCCTGGGGTATTGGGCAGGGTTACTGAAGCTTTCTTT. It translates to CASSPGVLGRVTEAFF.

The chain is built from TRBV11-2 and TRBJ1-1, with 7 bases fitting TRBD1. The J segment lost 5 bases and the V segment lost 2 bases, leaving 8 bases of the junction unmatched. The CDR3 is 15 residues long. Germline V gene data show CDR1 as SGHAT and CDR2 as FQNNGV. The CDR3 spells CASSLFTGAGTEAFF. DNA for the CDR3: TGTGCCAGCAGCTTATTCACAGGGGCGGGGACTGAAGCTTTCTTT.

The CDR3 DNA sequence: TGCGCCAGCAGCTTGGTATCCGGGACAGGGACAGATACGCAGTATTTT. Its translation: CASSLVSGTGTDTQYF. The V gene is TRBV5-1, the J gene TRBJ2-3, with TRBD1 matching 9 bases. Per germline, CDR1 SGHRS and CDR2 YFSETQ. The CDR3 is 16 amino acids. The V and J ends lost 0 bases and 3 bases, in that order; junction bases with no gene match: 5.

For the CDR3, the DNA is TGTGCCAGCAGCCTCACCGGGACAGGGTACGTGCAGTTCTTC. It encodes CASSLTGTGYVQFF. The rearrangement uses TRBV7-8 and TRBJ2-1; the match to TRBD1 covers 9 bases. Germline CDR1 reads SGHVS; CDR2 reads FQNEAQ. The CDR3 extends over 14 amino acids. V was pared by 5 bases and J by 12 bases, with 11 bases of the junction left unmatched.

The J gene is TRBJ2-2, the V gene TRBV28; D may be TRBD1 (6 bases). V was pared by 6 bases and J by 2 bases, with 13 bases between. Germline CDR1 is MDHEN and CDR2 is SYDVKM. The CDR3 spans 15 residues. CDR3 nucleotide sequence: TGTGCCAGCAGCCGGAGGACAGCCAACACCGGGGAGCTGTTTTTT. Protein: CASSRRTANTGELFF.

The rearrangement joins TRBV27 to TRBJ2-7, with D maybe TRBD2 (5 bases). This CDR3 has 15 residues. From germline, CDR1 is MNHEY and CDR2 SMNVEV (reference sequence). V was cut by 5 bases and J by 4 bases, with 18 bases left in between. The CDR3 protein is CASSRPARARYEQYF. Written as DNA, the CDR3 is TGTGCCAGCAGTCGACCGGCGCGGGCCCGTTACGAGCAGTACTTC.

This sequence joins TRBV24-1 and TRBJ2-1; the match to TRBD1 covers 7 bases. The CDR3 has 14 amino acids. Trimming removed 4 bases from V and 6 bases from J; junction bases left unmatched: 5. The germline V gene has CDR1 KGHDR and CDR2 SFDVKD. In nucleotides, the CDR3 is TGTGCCACCAGTGAACAGGGGACACCCAATGAGCAGTTCTTC. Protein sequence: CATSEQGTPNEQFF.

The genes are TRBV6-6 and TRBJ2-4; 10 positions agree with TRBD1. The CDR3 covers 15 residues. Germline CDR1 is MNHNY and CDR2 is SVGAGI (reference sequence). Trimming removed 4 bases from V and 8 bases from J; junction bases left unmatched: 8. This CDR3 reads CASSSTGGLRDIQYF. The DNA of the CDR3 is TGTGCCAGCAGTTCGACAGGGGGCCTACGGGACATTCAGTACTTC.

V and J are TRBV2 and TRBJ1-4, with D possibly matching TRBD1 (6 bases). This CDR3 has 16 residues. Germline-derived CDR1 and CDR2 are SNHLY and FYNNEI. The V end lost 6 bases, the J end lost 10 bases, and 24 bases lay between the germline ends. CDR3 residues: CASRLTTDGRGAKLFF. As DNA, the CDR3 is TGTGCCAGCAGACTCACCACCGATGGGCGGGGGGCAAAACTGTTTTTT.

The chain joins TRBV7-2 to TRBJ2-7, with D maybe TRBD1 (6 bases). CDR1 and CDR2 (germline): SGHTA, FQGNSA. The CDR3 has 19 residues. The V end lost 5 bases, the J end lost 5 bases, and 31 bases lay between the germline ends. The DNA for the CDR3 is TGTGCCAGCAGCCCCGGCAATTTTGGTCGTTCGCAGGGGAGCGACGAGCAGTACTTC. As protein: CASSPGNFGRSQGSDEQYF.

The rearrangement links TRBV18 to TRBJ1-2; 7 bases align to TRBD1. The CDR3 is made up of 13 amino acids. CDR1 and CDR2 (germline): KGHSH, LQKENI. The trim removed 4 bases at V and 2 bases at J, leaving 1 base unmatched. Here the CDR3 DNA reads TGTGCCAGCTCACTGGGACAGAACTATGGCTACACCTTC. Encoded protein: CASSLGQNYGYTF.

The CDR3 here is CATQCRASNQPQHF. DNA of the CDR3: TGTGCCACTCAATGCAGGGCAAGCAATCAGCCCCAGCATTTT. The J gene is TRBJ1-5, the V gene TRBV11-2, with D possibly TRBD1 on 5 matching bases. Germline assignment: CDR1 SGHAT and CDR2 FQNNGV. This CDR3 spans 14 amino acids. The V end was cut by 10 bases, the J end by 1 base, with 14 bases between.

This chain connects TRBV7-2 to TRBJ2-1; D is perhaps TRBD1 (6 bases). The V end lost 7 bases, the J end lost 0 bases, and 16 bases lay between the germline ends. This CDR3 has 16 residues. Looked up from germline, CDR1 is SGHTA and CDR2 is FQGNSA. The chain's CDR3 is CASTKLGASSYNEQFF. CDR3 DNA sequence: TGTGCCAGCACAAAACTGGGGGCGAGCTCCTACAATGAGCAGTTCTTC.

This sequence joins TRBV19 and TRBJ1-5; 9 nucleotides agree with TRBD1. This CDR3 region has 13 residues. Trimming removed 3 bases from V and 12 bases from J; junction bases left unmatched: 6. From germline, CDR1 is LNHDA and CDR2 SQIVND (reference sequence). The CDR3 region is CASSIFGQGIQHF. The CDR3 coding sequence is TGTGCCAGTAGTATCTTCGGACAGGGGATCCAGCATTTT.

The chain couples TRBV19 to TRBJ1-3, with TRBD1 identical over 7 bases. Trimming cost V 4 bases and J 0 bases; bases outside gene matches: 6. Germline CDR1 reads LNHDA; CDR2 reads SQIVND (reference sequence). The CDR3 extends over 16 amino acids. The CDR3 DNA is TGTGCCAGTAGTAGGGACAGTCGAATCTCTGGAAACACCATATATTTT. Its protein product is CASSRDSRISGNTIYF.

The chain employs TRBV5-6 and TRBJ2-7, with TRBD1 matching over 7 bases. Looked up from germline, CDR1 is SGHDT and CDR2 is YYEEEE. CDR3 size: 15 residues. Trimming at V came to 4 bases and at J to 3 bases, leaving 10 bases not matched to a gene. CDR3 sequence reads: CASSVGPGQNYEQYF. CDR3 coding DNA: TGTGCCAGCAGCGTAGGGCCGGGACAGAACTACGAGCAGTACTTC.

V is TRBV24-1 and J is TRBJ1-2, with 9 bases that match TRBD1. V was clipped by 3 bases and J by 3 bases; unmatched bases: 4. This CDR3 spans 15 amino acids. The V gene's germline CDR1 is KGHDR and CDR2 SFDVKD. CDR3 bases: TGTGCCACCAGTGATCCCGGACAGGGGTACTATGGCTACACCTTC. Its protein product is CATSDPGQGYYGYTF.

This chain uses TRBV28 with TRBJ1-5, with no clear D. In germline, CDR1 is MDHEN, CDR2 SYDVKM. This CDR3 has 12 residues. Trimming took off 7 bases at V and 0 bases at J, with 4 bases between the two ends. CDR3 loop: CASKLSNQPQHF. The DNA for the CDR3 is TGTGCCAGCAAGCTTAGCAATCAGCCCCAGCATTTT. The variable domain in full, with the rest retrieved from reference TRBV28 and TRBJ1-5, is DVKVTQSSRYLVKRTGEKVFLECVQDMDHENMFWYRQDPGLGLRLIYFSYDVKMKEKGDIPEGYSVSREKKERFSLILESASTNQTSMYLCASKLSNQPQHFGDGTRLSIL.

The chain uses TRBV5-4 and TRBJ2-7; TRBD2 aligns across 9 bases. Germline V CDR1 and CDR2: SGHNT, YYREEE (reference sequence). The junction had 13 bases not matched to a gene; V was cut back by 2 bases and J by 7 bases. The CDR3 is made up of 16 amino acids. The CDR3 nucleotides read TGTGCCAGCAGCTTTTCCTTATTAGCGGGAGAGGGGGAGCAGTACTTC. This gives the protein CASSFSLLAGEGEQYF.

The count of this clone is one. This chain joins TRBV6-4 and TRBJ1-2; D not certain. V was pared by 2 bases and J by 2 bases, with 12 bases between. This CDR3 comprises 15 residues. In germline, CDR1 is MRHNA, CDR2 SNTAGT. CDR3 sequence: CASSDSGDGNYGYTF. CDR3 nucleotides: TGTGCCAGCAGTGACAGCGGAGACGGGAACTATGGCTACACCTTC.

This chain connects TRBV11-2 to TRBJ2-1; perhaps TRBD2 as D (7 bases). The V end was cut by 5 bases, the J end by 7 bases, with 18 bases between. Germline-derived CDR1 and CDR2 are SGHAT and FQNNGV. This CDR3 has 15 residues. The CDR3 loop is CASSDLLGGGNEQFF. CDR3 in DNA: TGTGCCAGCAGCGACCTCTTAGGGGGAGGGAATGAGCAGTTCTTC.

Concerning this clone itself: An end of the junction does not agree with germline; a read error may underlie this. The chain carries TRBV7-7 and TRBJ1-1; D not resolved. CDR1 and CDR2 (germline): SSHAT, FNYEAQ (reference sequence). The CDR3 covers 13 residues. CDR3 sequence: CASSLERGTEAFF. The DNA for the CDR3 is TGTGCTAGCAGCTTAGAACGAGGAACTGAAGCTTTCTTT.

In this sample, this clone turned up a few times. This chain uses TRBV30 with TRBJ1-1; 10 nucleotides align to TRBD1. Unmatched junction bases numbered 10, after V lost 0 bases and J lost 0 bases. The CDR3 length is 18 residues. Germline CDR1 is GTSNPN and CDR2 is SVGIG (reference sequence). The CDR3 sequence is CAWSVPARQGAVNTEAFF. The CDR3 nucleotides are TGTGCCTGGAGTGTACCGGCAAGACAGGGGGCTGTGAACACTGAAGCTTTCTTT. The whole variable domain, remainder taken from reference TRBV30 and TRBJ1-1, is SQTIHQWPATLVQPVGSPLSLECTVEGTSNPNLYWYRQAAGRGLQLLFYSVGIGQISSEVPQNLSASRPQDRQFILSSKKLLLSDSGFYLCAWSVPARQGAVNTEAFFGQGTRLTVV.

This CDR3 reads CSLTGVRETQYF. CDR3 sequence (DNA): TGCAGCCTGACAGGGGTGAGGGAGACCCAGTACTTC. The J gene is TRBJ2-5, the V gene TRBV29-1, with 8 bases aligning to TRBD1. The germline gives CDR1 SQVTM, CDR2 ANQGSEA. V dropped 8 bases and J dropped 5; count of bases not matched to a gene: 7. The CDR3 contains 12 residues. The full variable domain, with the rest looked up from reference TRBV29-1 and TRBJ2-5, is SAVISQKPSRDICQRGTSLTIQCQVDSQVTMMFWYRQQPGQSLTLIATANQGSEATYESGFVIDKFPISRPNLTFSTLTVSNMSPEDSSIYLCSLTGVRETQYFGPGTRLLVL.

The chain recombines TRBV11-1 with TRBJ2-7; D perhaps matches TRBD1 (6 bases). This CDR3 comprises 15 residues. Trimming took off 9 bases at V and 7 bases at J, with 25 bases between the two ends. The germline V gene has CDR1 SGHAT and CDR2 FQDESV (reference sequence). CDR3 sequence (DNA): TGTGCCAGTTCGCCCGGGACAACCTCCTGGTTGGAGCAGTACTTC. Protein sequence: CASSPGTTSWLEQYF.

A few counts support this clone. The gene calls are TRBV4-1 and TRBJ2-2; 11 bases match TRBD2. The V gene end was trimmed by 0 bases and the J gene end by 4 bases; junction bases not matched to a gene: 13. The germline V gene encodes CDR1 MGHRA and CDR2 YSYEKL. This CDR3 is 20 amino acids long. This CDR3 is CASSQDHMSSGRALTGELFF. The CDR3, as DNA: TGCGCCAGCAGCCAAGATCACATGAGTAGCGGGAGGGCCCTCACCGGGGAGCTGTTTTTT.

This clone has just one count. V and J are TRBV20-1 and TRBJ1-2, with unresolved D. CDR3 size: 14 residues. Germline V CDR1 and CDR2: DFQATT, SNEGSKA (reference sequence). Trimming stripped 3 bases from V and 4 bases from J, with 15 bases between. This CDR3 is CSASYRGRSYGYTF. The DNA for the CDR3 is TGCAGTGCTAGTTATCGAGGGAGAAGCTATGGCTACACCTTC.